This TCR beta chain was obtained from a study of T cells expressing NK-cell markers. Study-level findings and limits: Among several donors, these clonotypes also ranked first in the CD3+CD56-NKG2C+ fraction.

As regards this clonotype: The antigen is undetermined.

UMI-tagged 5'RACE template switching yielded the TCR beta cDNA. TCRdb derives one entry per CDR3 protein from the 5' RACE reads, leaving out DNA. The sample holds about 550,000 distinct CDR3 sequences. The V gene's germline CDR1 is MNHEY and CDR2 SVGAGI. CDR3 length equals 16 residues. This receptor was taken from a man between 18 and 35 years old in good health. What was sequenced was blood T cells: a sorted CD56 or NKG2C T cell subset, CD4+ or CD8+ T cells, or bulk PBMC T cells (not recorded which). The gene calls are TRBV6-5 and TRBJ2-7; no DNA is available, so the TRBD2 call from TCRdb remains unchecked. CDR3 protein: CASSYSIAGGGWEQYF.